The 8 T cell receptor beta chains in this list originate from one sample, sequenced in a study of CXCR3-negative and CXCR3-positive naive CD8 T cells (dated by TCRdb to the late 2010s). Data came from a NextSeq 550. The Human TCR Profiling Kit (MiLaboratory) was used to make UMI-labeled 5' RACE TRB cDNA libraries. TCRdb reprocessed the reads, reporting each CDR3 protein sequence once and no DNA. The record for this sample contains tens of thousands of distinct CDR3 sequences. The ten top clones hold roughly 10% of the sample. Material: memory CD8+ T cells from blood. The cell subset or site tag for this specimen amounts to: conventional CD8+ memory T cells (TMEM), sorted as controls. Receptor source: a human donor in good health. Some clones in this sample may be carry-over from other donors' samples.

The chain uses TRBV5-1 and TRBJ2-7; TCRdb lists TRBD1, though no DNA is available to test this call. The CDR3 extends over 14 amino acids. Germline-derived CDR1 and CDR2 are SGHRS and YFSETQ. CDR3 protein: CASSLTGGPNEQYF.

The J gene is TRBJ2-2, the V gene TRBV7-8; TCRdb's assignment of TRBD2 cannot be checked, as there is no DNA. The CDR3 is 18 amino acids. Germline CDR1 reads SGHVS; CDR2 reads FQNEAQ. CDR3 amino acids: CASSIRAGLAGAAGELFF. Variable domain in full (rest from reference TRBV7-8 and TRBJ2-2): GAGVSQSPRYKVAKRGQDVALRCDPISGHVSLFWYQQALGQGPEFLTYFQNEAQLDKSGLPSDRFFAERPEGSVSTLKIQRTQQEDSAVYLCASSIRAGLAGAAGELFFGEGSRLTVL.

Here the CDR3 reads CSVEDTEREQYF. The chain couples TRBV29-1 to TRBJ2-7. The CDR3 has 12 amino acids. Germline V gene lookup returns CDR1 SQVTM and CDR2 ANQGSEA.

V is TRBV15 and J is TRBJ2-1; TCRdb reports TRBD2, a call that lacks DNA to check it against. Germline V CDR1 and CDR2: LNHNV, YYDKDF (reference sequence). The CDR3 extends over 17 amino acids. The chain's CDR3 is CATSRDRLGGNFNEQFF.

This chain joins TRBV19 and TRBJ2-7; lacking DNA, the TRBD1 call made by TCRdb goes unchecked. This CDR3 is built from 15 residues. Germline assignment: CDR1 LNHDA and CDR2 SQIVND (reference sequence). CDR3 loop: CASSDGGRSSYEQYF. Together with reference TRBV19 and TRBJ2-7, the CDR3 gives the full variable domain: DGGITQSPKYLFRKEGQNVTLSCEQNLNHDAMYWYRQDPGQGLRLIYYSQIVNDFQKGDIAEGYSVSREKKESFPLTVTSAQKNPTAFYLCASSDGGRSSYEQYFGPGTRLTVT.

This chain connects TRBV5-1 to TRBJ2-2; lacking DNA, the TRBD2 call made by TCRdb goes unchecked. Germline CDR1 is SGHRS and CDR2 is YFSETQ. CDR3 size: 18 residues. This CDR3 reads CASSLGLAGDPNTWELFF.

This chain links TRBV12-3 or TRBV12-4 with TRBJ2-3; the TRBD2 assignment by TCRdb is unverifiable without DNA. The CDR3 has 15 amino acids. The CDR3: CASSFAGGVTDTQYF.

V is TRBV12-3 or TRBV12-4 and J is TRBJ2-7. CDR3 length: 15 residues. The CDR3 loop reads CASSLVPNYSYEQYF.